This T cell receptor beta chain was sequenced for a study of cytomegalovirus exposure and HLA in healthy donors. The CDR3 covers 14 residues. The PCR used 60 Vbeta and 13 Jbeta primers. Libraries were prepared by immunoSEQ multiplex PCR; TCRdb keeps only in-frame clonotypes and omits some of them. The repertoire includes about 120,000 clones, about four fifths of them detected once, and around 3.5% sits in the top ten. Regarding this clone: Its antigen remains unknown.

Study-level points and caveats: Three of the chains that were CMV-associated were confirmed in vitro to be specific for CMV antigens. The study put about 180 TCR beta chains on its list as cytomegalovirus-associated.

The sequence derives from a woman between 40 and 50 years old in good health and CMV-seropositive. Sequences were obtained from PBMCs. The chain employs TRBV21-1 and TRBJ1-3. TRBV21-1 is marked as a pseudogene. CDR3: CASTTLVAGNTIYF. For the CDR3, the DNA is TGTGCCAGCACGACGCTAGTTGCTGGAAACACCATATATTTT.